These T cell receptor beta chains were read from a single sample in a study of T cells in Graves' hyperthyroidism and ophthalmopathy. TCRdb re-derived calls from the multiplex PCR reads in MiXCR, one entry per CDR3 protein. The sample lists over 550,000 distinct CDR3 sequences; roughly a sixth were seen once. The sample taken for sequencing was blood. The receptors were sampled from a woman under 30 with Graves' hyperthyroidism. The CDR3 runs from the conserved cysteine through the conserved F or W.

CDR3 protein,V gene,J gene
CASTPLVAETQYF,TRBV7-6,TRBJ2-5
CASRIAGGHGEQFF,TRBV12-3/TRBV12-4,TRBJ2-1
CASSLRGRSTYEQYF,TRBV7-9,TRBJ2-7
CASSLGTRADSGNTIYF,TRBV5-1,TRBJ1-3
CASNPGGPYEQYF,TRBV3-1,TRBJ2-7
CASSASGGSYNEQFF,TRBV6-2/TRBV6-3,TRBJ2-1
CASSEIRGTEAFF,TRBV2,TRBJ1-1
CATSPKSSYNSPLHF,TRBV15,TRBJ1-6
CASSASPASYGYTF,TRBV5-1,TRBJ1-2
CASSTPGGRVTEAFF,TRBV7-2,TRBJ1-1
CASSPGDTVREKLFF,TRBV7-2,TRBJ1-4
CASSPSSGSAYEQYF,TRBV27,TRBJ2-7
CAISARTSGGALYNEQFF,TRBV10-3,TRBJ2-1
CASSQDWRGGAEETQYF,TRBV4-2,TRBJ2-5
CASSQDTIKRGYTF,TRBV3-1,TRBJ1-2
CASSSSPSGPYNEQFF,TRBV27,TRBJ2-1
CSVEQPGQGASSYEQYF,TRBV29-1,TRBJ2-7
CASSPGRSPYEQYF,TRBV7-9,TRBJ2-7
CASSPRQGSIPGNTIYF,TRBV18,TRBJ1-3
CSASRDRVLDEQFF,TRBV20-1,TRBJ2-1
CASSRIPGNTEAFF,TRBV3-1,TRBJ1-1
CATSDLGQGGYTF,TRBV24-1,TRBJ1-2
CSVGGRRNTGELFF,TRBV29-1,TRBJ2-2
CSVVGRDSGANVLTF,TRBV29-1,TRBJ2-6
CASIAGGPYNEQFF,TRBV2,TRBJ2-1
CASSPGGRNSPLHF,TRBV12-3/TRBV12-4,TRBJ1-6
CASSSYRGLGYTF,TRBV7-2,TRBJ1-2
CASSYTGELFF,TRBV12-3/TRBV12-4,TRBJ2-2
CASSSRQIYEQYF,TRBV27,TRBJ2-7
CASSYSGRFTDTQYF,TRBV6-5,TRBJ2-3
CASSEGLAGSSDTQYF,TRBV2,TRBJ2-3
CASSLNQAGAEETQYF,TRBV28,TRBJ2-5
CASSQARGYEQYF,TRBV4-3,TRBJ2-7
CANRDSLSYGYTF,TRBV2,TRBJ1-2
CASSPRPNTEAFF,TRBV18,TRBJ1-1
CASSQGRSRGVTEAFF,TRBV4-1,TRBJ1-1
CASSPDPGRAEQYF,TRBV6-2/TRBV6-3,TRBJ2-7
CASSFIDRGEQPQHF,TRBV6-5,TRBJ1-5
CASSPRGLGPKNIQYF,TRBV6-1,TRBJ2-4
CASSVLTTGGPYGYTF,TRBV9,TRBJ1-2
CASASSGNTIYF,TRBV12-3/TRBV12-4,TRBJ1-3
CASSLIRTGVAGQPQHF,TRBV28,TRBJ1-5
CASSYRGPGEKLFF,TRBV12-3/TRBV12-4,TRBJ1-4
CASAPTGSYEQYF,TRBV7-9,TRBJ2-7